This T cell receptor (beta chain) is from a study of shared clonotypes between healthy human individuals. Sequencing used immunoSEQ multiplex PCR; TCRdb keeps in-frame clones, though not all of them. The sample has 2 million to 2.5 million clones, less than 95% seen once; the top ten hold about 0.41%. This CDR3 comprises 14 residues. Germline V lookup: CDR1 SGHKS, CDR2 YYEKEE (reference sequence). V was clipped by 1 base and J by 4 bases, with 11 bases between them. This TCR was sampled from a man aged 18 to 29 in good health. Some clones in this sample may be carry-over from other donors' samples. The specimen was naive CD4+ T cells from PBMCs. The subset denotes: CD45RA+ positively selected. The V and J genes are TRBV5-5 and TRBJ1-2; the D is unclear. CDR3 protein: CASSLLSGVYGYTF. The CDR3, as DNA: TGTGCCAGCAGCTTGTTGTCCGGGGTCTATGGCTACACCTTC.